These 21 T cell receptor beta chains were sequenced from one sample in a study of blood T cell repertoires in COVID-19. Libraries were prepared by immunoSEQ multiplex PCR; TCRdb keeps only in-frame clonotypes and omits some of them. The data contain 73,000 or so clones, more than 70% of them singletons. The sample taken for sequencing was peripheral blood. The receptors derive from a man aged 50-60 years with active COVID-19.

The chain joins TRBV5-1 to TRBJ2-2; 14 nucleotides agree with TRBD2. CDR3 length equals 17 residues. J was trimmed by 5 bases and V by 1 base; bases with no gene match: 4. Germline CDR1 reads SGHRS; CDR2 reads YFSETQ. DNA of the CDR3: TGCGCCAGCAGCTTGCGGGGACTAGCGGGAGAAACCGGGGAGCTGTTTTTT. Its translation is CASSLRGLAGETGELFF.

The chain joins TRBV18 to TRBJ2-5; TRBD1 might be the D (6 bases). Germline V gene data show CDR1 as KGHSH and CDR2 as LQKENI. The CDR3 is made up of 15 amino acids. The V end was cut by 6 bases, the J end by 2 bases, with 16 bases between. This CDR3 is CASSLGTRGQETQYF. CDR3 bases: TGTGCCAGCTCGCTTGGGACACGAGGGCAAGAGACCCAGTACTTC. The complete variable domain, with remaining parts taken from reference TRBV18 and TRBJ2-5, reads NAGVMQNPRHLVRRRGQEARLRCSPMKGHSHVYWYRQLPEEGLKFMVYLQKENIIDESGMPKERFSAEFPKEGPSILRIQQVVRGDSAAYFCASSLGTRGQETQYFGPGTRLLVL.

The V gene is TRBV7-2, the J gene TRBJ2-7; 14 positions agree with TRBD2. Trimming removed 5 bases from V and 2 bases from J; junction bases left unmatched: 5. From germline, CDR1 is SGHTA and CDR2 FQGNSA. This CDR3 contains 16 residues. The chain's CDR3 is CASSLRLAGGPYEQYF. The DNA of the CDR3 is TGTGCCAGCAGCCTCCGACTAGCGGGAGGGCCCTACGAGCAGTACTTC.

With regard to this clone: Other DNA sequences in this sample translate to the same CDR3. The gene calls are TRBV7-8 and TRBJ2-2, with D unclear. The CDR3 loop spans 14 amino acids. The V end lost 5 bases, the J end lost 0 bases, and 7 bases lay between the germline ends. Germline assignment: CDR1 SGHVS and CDR2 FQNEAQ. The CDR3 nucleotides are TGTGCCAGCAGCCCACTTGCGAACACCGGGGAGCTGTTTTTT. Encoded protein: CASSPLANTGELFF.

This clone was counted a few times. This sequence joins TRBV12-3 or TRBV12-4 and TRBJ1-5; D gene ambiguous. The CDR3 contains 12 residues. V lost 7 bases and J lost 4, with 8 bases in between. The CDR3 nucleotides read TGTGCCAGCACCAAGGAGAATCAGCCCCAGCATTTT. This codes for CASTKENQPQHF.

This chain joins TRBV15 and TRBJ2-2; possibly TRBD2 for D (5 bases). CDR1 is LNHNV, CDR2 YYDKDF, per germline (reference sequence). Deletions cut 4 bases from V and 6 bases from J, with 9 bases between. The CDR3 consists of 13 residues. The CDR3 DNA follows: TGTGCCACCAGCATAGACGGGGCCGGGGAGCTGTTTTTT. Translating it yields CATSIDGAGELFF.

The chain carries TRBV19 and TRBJ1-2; D call uncertain. CDR3 length: 14 residues. V was clipped by 5 bases and J by 1 base, with 11 bases between them. In germline, CDR1 is LNHDA, CDR2 SQIVND (reference sequence). Here the CDR3 reads CASSRTAGNYGYTF. The CDR3 bases are TGTGCCAGTAGTCGGACTGCCGGTAACTATGGCTACACCTTC.

The chain links TRBV28 to TRBJ2-5, with D maybe TRBD2 (6 bases). This CDR3 contains 13 residues. CDR1 is MDHEN and CDR2 is SYDVKM in the germline V gene. V lost 5 bases and J 5 bases, leaving 12 bases between the germline ends. CDR3 sequence: CASSQAGGETQYF. Written as DNA, the CDR3 is TGTGCCAGCAGTCAAGCTGGGGGGGAGACCCAGTACTTC.

The chain joins TRBV5-1 to TRBJ2-7; 9 bases line up with TRBD2. The CDR3 extends over 13 amino acids. J gave up 6 bases and V 1 base, and 2 bases lay outside the gene matches. Germline V CDR1 and CDR2: SGHRS, YFSETQ. The DNA of the CDR3 is TGCGCCAGCAGCTTGACGCGGGAGGGCGAGCAGTACTTC. Protein sequence: CASSLTREGEQYF.

This chain connects TRBV18 to TRBJ2-7; TRBD2 might be the D (6 bases). Trimming removed 3 bases at V and 0 bases at J, with 9 bases between. CDR1 KGHSH and CDR2 LQKENI come from the germline V gene. The CDR3 runs to 14 residues. CDR3 in amino acids: CASSPGLFSYEQYF. CDR3 DNA: TGTGCCAGCTCACCGGGACTTTTCTCCTACGAGCAGTACTTC.

The chain joins TRBV2 to TRBJ2-3, with TRBD2 matching over 7 bases. The V gene end was trimmed by 8 bases and the J gene end by 2 bases; junction bases not matched to a gene: 4. The CDR3 consists of 13 residues. The germline gives CDR1 SNHLY, CDR2 FYNNEI. In nucleotides, the CDR3 is TGTGCCAGCGGGAGGGCCCCCACAGATACGCAGTATTTT. Translation: CASGRAPTDTQYF.

The chain has TRBV2 and TRBJ2-1, with 11 bases lining up with TRBD2. Germline V gene sequence: CDR1 SNHLY, CDR2 FYNNEI. V was clipped by 5 bases and J by 9 bases; unmatched bases: 6. The CDR3 runs to 14 residues. The CDR3 here is CASSQLAGEGEQFF. In DNA form, the CDR3 reads TGTGCCAGCAGTCAACTAGCGGGAGAGGGTGAGCAGTTCTTC.

Regarding this clone: Germline and junction disagree at one end, which may indicate a read error. The chain couples TRBV3-1 (or the pseudogene TRBV3-2) to TRBJ2-7; D remains ambiguous. Germline assignment: CDR1 LGHDT and CDR2 YNNKEL (reference sequence). This CDR3 has 13 residues. The CDR3 DNA is TGTGCCAGCACCCAAGGTTTATTCTACGAGCAGTACTTC. Encoded protein: CASTQGLFYEQYF.

This chain joins TRBV2 and TRBJ2-7; 10 bases match TRBD2. This CDR3 spans 14 amino acids. In germline, CDR1 is SNHLY, CDR2 FYNNEI. With 5 bases clipped from V and 2 bases from J, the junction kept 3 bases outside the gene matches. CDR3 sequence reads: CASSPGLAAYEQYF. The CDR3 DNA is TGTGCCAGCAGTCCTGGACTAGCGGCCTACGAGCAGTACTTC.

This chain uses TRBV4-2 with TRBJ2-3; the match to TRBD2 covers 10 bases. V was clipped by 0 bases and J by 5 bases; unmatched bases: 8. From germline, CDR1 is LGHNA and CDR2 YNFKEQ. The CDR3 is 17 amino acids. The CDR3 coding sequence is TGTGCCAGCAGCCAAGATGGAATAGCGGGAGGCGAAGATACGCAGTATTTT. Translation gives CASSQDGIAGGEDTQYF.

The gene calls are TRBV10-3 and TRBJ1-5, with TRBD1 as a possible D gene (5 bases). Trimming took off 2 bases at V and 9 bases at J, with 14 bases between the two ends. Germline CDR1 is ENHRY and CDR2 is SYGVKD. The CDR3 has 14 residues. The CDR3 loop reads CAISEDRSSRPQHF. In nucleotides, the CDR3 is TGTGCCATCAGTGAGGACAGATCCTCCCGGCCCCAGCATTTT.

The V and J genes are TRBV19 and TRBJ1-2, with 8 bases aligning to TRBD1. The germline CDR1 and CDR2 sequences are LNHDA and SQIVND (reference sequence). With V trimmed by 5 bases and J by 1 base, 6 bases remained unmatched. This CDR3 comprises 15 residues. Written as DNA, the CDR3 is TGTGCCAGTAGTGCAGACAGGGGAGGTAACTATGGCTACACCTTC. Its translation is CASSADRGGNYGYTF. Full variable domain (remainder filled in from reference TRBV19 and TRBJ1-2): DGGITQSPKYLFRKEGQNVTLSCEQNLNHDAMYWYRQDPGQGLRLIYYSQIVNDFQKGDIAEGYSVSREKKESFPLTVTSAQKNPTAFYLCASSADRGGNYGYTFGSGTRLTVV.

The chain links TRBV27 to TRBJ1-1, with 7 bases fitting TRBD1. This CDR3 is 13 amino acids long. The V gene end was trimmed by 6 bases and the J gene end by 5 bases; junction bases not matched to a gene: 6. Germline values: CDR1 MNHEY, CDR2 SMNVEV (reference sequence). DNA of the CDR3: TGTGCCAGCAGAAGACAGGGAGTGACTGAAGCTTTCTTT. Its protein product is CASRRQGVTEAFF.

This chain's CDR3 is CASSHPGQGLGQETQYF. CDR3 DNA sequence: TGTGCCAGCAGCCACCCGGGACAGGGCTTGGGGCAAGAGACCCAGTACTTC. The chain combines TRBV5-4 with TRBJ2-5; 9 nucleotides match TRBD1. Germline V gives CDR1 SGHNT, CDR2 YYREEE (reference sequence). This CDR3 is 17 amino acids long. J lost 2 bases, V lost 4 bases, and 12 bases had no gene match.

This clone was found once. The chain employs TRBV27 and TRBJ2-7; weak D call: TRBD1 (5 bases). V was clipped by 7 bases and J by 3 bases, with 13 bases between them. The CDR3 totals 13 residues. Germline-derived CDR1 and CDR2 are MNHEY and SMNVEV (reference sequence). The CDR3 DNA follows: TGTGCCAGCACCGACAGTAGTCGCTACGAGCAGTACTTC. It specifies CASTDSSRYEQYF.

This clone was seen only once. The chain uses TRBV12-5 and TRBJ1-5; 7 bases line up with TRBD1. V shed 2 bases, J shed 4 bases, and the junction held 11 bases outside the gene matches. Germline CDR1 reads LGHNT; CDR2 reads FRNRAP. The length of the CDR3 is 17 residues. CDR3: CASGLMTQGSLNQPQHF. The CDR3 DNA sequence: TGTGCTAGTGGTTTGATGACACAGGGGAGCTTAAATCAGCCCCAGCATTTT.